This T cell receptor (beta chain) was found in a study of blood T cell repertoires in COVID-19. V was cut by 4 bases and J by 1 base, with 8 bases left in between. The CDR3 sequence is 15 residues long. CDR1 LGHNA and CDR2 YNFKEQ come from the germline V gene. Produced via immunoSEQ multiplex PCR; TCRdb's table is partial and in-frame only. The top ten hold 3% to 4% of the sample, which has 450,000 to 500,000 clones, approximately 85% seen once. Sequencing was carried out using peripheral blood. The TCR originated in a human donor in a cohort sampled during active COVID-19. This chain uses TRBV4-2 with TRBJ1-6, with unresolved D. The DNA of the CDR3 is TGTGCCAGCAGCCCTGAGAGTTCCTATAATTCACCCCTCCACTTT. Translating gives CASSPESSYNSPLHF.